Each of the 10 T cell receptor beta chains below was sequenced from the same sample in a study of T cell repertoires in cytomegalovirus infection. The antigens these receptors bind are not known. TCRdb independently ran MiXCR on the reads; one entry per CDR3 protein. This sample has approximately 590,000 distinct CDR3 sequences, with about 39% found just once. The sequencing used cultured PBMCs, collected from culture after CMV antigen stimulation. The receptors here all came from a human donor in good health (CMV status not recorded). Some clones in this sample may be carry-over from other donors' samples.

This clonotype was recorded at least ten times. The rearrangement joins TRBV7-8 to TRBJ2-3, with 13 bases matching TRBD2. CDR3 length equals 18 residues. The J segment lost 3 bases and the V segment lost 5 bases, leaving 11 bases of the junction unmatched. From germline, CDR1 is SGHVS and CDR2 FQNEAQ. CDR3 coding DNA: TGTGCCAGCAGCCACCAGCGAACTAGCGGGGGGGCGACAGATACGCAGTATTTT. Its translation is CASSHQRTSGGATDTQYF.

The gene calls are TRBV12-3 or TRBV12-4 and TRBJ2-1; 8 nucleotides align to TRBD2. There are 14 residues in the CDR3. V lost 7 bases and J lost 5; bases outside the gene matches: 7. The CDR3 loop is CASTAGLADNEQFF. The CDR3 nucleotides read TGTGCCAGCACCGCCGGACTAGCCGACAATGAGCAGTTCTTC.

In this sample, this clonotype turned up once. The chain carries TRBV6-1 and TRBJ1-1; D is possibly TRBD1 (5 bases). The CDR3 runs 15 residues. The V end was cut by 7 bases, the J end by 1 base, with 16 bases between. CDR1 and CDR2 (germline): MNHNS, SASEGT. As DNA, the CDR3 is TGTGCCAGCATATCGGGTGGGGCTGAGAACACTGAAGCTTTCTTT. As protein: CASISGGAENTEAFF.

The chain carries TRBV6-6 and TRBJ2-2; no firm D call. This CDR3 contains 13 residues. V was clipped by 6 bases and J by 7 bases, with 12 bases between them. Germline V gives CDR1 MNHNY, CDR2 SVGAGI (reference sequence). The CDR3 DNA follows: TGTGCCAGCAGGCCAAACAATCGCGGGGAGCTGTTTTTT. Its translation: CASRPNNRGELFF.

This clonotype was observed a handful of times. The chain's CDR3 is CASRRLADVSYEQYF. CDR3 nucleotide sequence: TGTGCCAGCAGGAGACTAGCGGACGTCTCCTACGAGCAGTACTTC. The chain couples TRBV6-1 to TRBJ2-7; 9 bases are shared with TRBD2. This CDR3 region has 15 residues. CDR1 and CDR2 from the germline V gene are MNHNS and SASEGT. Germline trimming cut 6 bases from V and 0 bases from J; bases unmatched to any gene: 6.

This sequence joins TRBV4-3 and TRBJ2-7; no reliable D call. V was trimmed by 1 base and J by 1 base, leaving 8 bases between them. This CDR3 comprises 14 residues. CDR1 and CDR2 (germline): LGHNA, YSLEER. The chain's CDR3 is CASSQAGPSYEQYF. CDR3 DNA sequence: TGCGCCAGCAGCCAAGCCGGGCCGTCCTACGAGCAGTACTTC.

The gene calls are TRBV4-1 and TRBJ2-7; tentatively, D is TRBD1 or TRBD2 (6 bases each). Germline CDR1 reads MGHRA; CDR2 reads YSYEKL. Deletions cut 0 bases from V and 0 bases from J, with 18 bases between. The CDR3 is 18 residues long. DNA for the CDR3: TGCGCCAGCAGCCAAGAGAAGTCGGGGGCTGACCTCTCCTACGAGCAGTACTTC. It translates to CASSQEKSGADLSYEQYF.

The chain employs TRBV7-8 and TRBJ2-7, with D tentatively TRBD1 (6 bases). From germline, CDR1 is SGHVS and CDR2 FQNEAQ. The CDR3 contains 14 residues. Trimming took 2 bases from V and 1 from J, leaving 9 bases between them. CDR3 in DNA: TGTGCCAGCAGCTTAAACAGGGTATCCTACGAGCAGTACTTC. Translated, it gives CASSLNRVSYEQYF.

This clonotype appeared a few times. The chain combines TRBV12-3 or TRBV12-4 with TRBJ1-2; 7 nucleotides line up with TRBD1. Trimming at V came to 6 bases and at J to 5 bases, leaving 15 bases not matched to a gene. There are 16 residues in the CDR3. This CDR3 is CASSRGQAPGEYGYTF. The DNA of the CDR3 is TGTGCCAGCAGCCGCGGACAGGCCCCCGGTGAATATGGCTACACCTTC.

The rearrangement links TRBV7-2 to TRBJ1-2; D may be TRBD1 (6 bases). V gave up 4 bases and J gave up 4 bases, with 13 bases separating them. The CDR3 has 14 residues. Germline CDR1 SGHTA, CDR2 FQGNSA. CDR3 amino acids: CASSSRQAGYGYTF. The CDR3 coding sequence is TGTGCCAGCAGCTCTCGACAGGCCGGCTATGGCTACACCTTC.